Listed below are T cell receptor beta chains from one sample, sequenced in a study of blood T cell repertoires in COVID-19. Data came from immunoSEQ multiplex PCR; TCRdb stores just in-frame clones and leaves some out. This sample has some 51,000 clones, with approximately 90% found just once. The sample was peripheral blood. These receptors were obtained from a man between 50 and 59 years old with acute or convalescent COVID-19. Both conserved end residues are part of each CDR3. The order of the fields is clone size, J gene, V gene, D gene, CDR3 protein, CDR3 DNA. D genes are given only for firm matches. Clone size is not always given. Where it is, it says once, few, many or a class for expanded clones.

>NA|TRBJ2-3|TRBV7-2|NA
CASSSLVSTDTQYF
TGTGCCAGCAGCTCCTTAGTTAGCACAGATACGCAGTATTTT
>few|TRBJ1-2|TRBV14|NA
CASSQDRSYGYTF
TGTGCCAGCAGCCAAGACAGATCCTATGGCTACACCTTC
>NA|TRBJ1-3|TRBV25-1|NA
CASSEYRASGNTIYF
TGTGCCAGCAGTGAATACAGGGCCTCTGGAAACACCATATATTTT
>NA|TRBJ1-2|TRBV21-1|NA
CASSTGEAHGYTF
TGTGCCAGCAGCACCGGGGAGGCCCATGGCTACACCTTC
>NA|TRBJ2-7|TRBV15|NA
CATSSPPTYEQYF
TGTGCCACCAGCAGCCCACCCACATACGAGCAGTACTTC
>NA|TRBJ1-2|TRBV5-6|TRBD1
CASSWDRGYGYTF
TGTGCCAGCAGCTGGGACAGGGGGTATGGCTACACCTTC
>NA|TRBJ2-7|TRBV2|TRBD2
CASWGRAYEQYF
TGTGCCAGCTGGGGGAGGGCCTACGAGCAGTACTTC
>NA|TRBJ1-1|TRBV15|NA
CATSRDGGFGGTEAFF
TGTGCCACCAGCAGAGATGGCGGGTTCGGGGGCACTGAAGCTTTCTTT
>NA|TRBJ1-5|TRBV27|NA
CASMELIQGAANQPQHF
TGTGCCAGCATGGAACTAATACAGGGAGCGGCAAATCAGCCCCAGCATTTT
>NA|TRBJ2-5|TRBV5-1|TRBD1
CASSLGQGAETQYF
TGCGCCAGCAGCTTGGGGCAGGGGGCGGAGACCCAGTACTTC
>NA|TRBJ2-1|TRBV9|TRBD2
CASRGPSGGAGEQFF
TGTGCCAGCAGGGGCCCTAGCGGGGGGGCAGGTGAGCAGTTCTTC
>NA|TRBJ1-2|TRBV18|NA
CASSPMSGYTF
TGTGCCAGCTCACCCATGAGCGGCTACACCTTC
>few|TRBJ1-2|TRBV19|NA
CASSMRNIGNYGYTF
TGTGCCAGTAGTATGAGGAATATCGGTAACTATGGCTACACCTTC
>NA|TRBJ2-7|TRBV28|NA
CASSLQDSSYEQYF
TGTGCCAGCAGTTTGCAGGACAGCTCCTACGAGCAGTACTTC
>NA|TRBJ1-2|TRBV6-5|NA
CASSYRGNPDGYTF
TGTGCCAGCAGTTACAGGGGGAACCCCGATGGCTACACCTTC
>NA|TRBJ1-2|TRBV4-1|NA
CASSQDAWARGYTF
TGCGCCAGCAGCCAAGACGCATGGGCTCGGGGCTACACCTTC
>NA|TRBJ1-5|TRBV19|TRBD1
CASRNTGGNNQPQHF
TGTGCCAGTCGTAACACAGGGGGCAACAATCAGCCCCAGCATTTT
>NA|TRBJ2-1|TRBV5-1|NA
CASSLDPGSYNEQFF
TGCGCCAGCAGCTTGGATCCGGGATCTTACAATGAGCAGTTCTTC
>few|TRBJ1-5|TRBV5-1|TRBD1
CASSTGTVGSNQPQHF
TGCGCCAGCAGCACGGGGACAGTGGGCAGCAATCAGCCCCAGCATTTT
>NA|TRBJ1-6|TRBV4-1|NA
CASSQDRGLHNSPLHF
TGCGCCAGCAGCCAAGATAGGGGCCTTCATAATTCACCCCTCCACTTT
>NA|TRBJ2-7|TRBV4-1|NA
CASSSNTGTSPYEQYF
TGCGCCAGCAGTTCAAACACCGGGACATCCCCCTACGAGCAGTACTTC
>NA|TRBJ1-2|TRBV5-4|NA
CASSGVAGPTPFGGYTF
TGTGCCAGCAGCGGCGTTGCAGGTCCTACCCCTTTTGGAGGCTACACCTTC
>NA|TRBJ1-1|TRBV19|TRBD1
CASRSTGGLNTEAFF
TGTGCCAGTAGGAGTACAGGGGGCTTGAACACTGAAGCTTTCTTT
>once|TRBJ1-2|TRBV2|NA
CASKSDGYTF
TGTGCCAGCAAATCAGATGGCTACACCTTC
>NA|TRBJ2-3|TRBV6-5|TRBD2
CASSYSGGTSTDTQYF
TGTGCCAGCAGTTATAGCGGGGGGACTAGCACAGATACGCAGTATTTT
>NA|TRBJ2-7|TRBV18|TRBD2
CASSPERSGGYEQYF
TGTGCCAGCTCACCCGAGAGGAGCGGGGGATACGAGCAGTACTTC
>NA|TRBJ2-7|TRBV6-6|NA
CASSYEALKEYEQYF
TGTGCCAGCAGTTACGAGGCTCTGAAGGAATACGAGCAGTACTTC
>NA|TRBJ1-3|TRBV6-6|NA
CASSRDKGNTIYF
TGTGCCAGCAGTAGGGACAAAGGAAACACCATATATTTT
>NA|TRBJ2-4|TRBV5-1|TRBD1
CASSLGQGADIQYF
TGCGCCAGCAGCTTAGGCCAGGGGGCAGACATTCAGTACTTC
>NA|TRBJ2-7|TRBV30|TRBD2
CAWRQLAEPYEQYF
TGTGCCTGGAGACAACTAGCGGAGCCCTACGAGCAGTACTTC
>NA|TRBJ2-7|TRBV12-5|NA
CASGLVSGPSYEQYF
TGTGCTAGTGGTTTGGTAAGTGGGCCATCCTACGAGCAGTACTTC
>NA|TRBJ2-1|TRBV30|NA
CAWRSPGSYNEQFF
TGTGCCTGGAGGTCCCCGGGGTCCTACAATGAGCAGTTCTTC